These 13 T cell receptor beta chains share one sample of origin, sequenced in a study of blood T cell repertoires in COVID-19. Sequenced by immunoSEQ multiplex PCR; TCRdb stores in-frame clones only, minus some. This sample has under 250,000 clones, with roughly 82% found just once. Source material: peripheral blood. These receptors came from a woman aged 70-85 years with acute or convalescent COVID-19.

The V and J genes are TRBV15 and TRBJ1-2, with D tentatively TRBD1 (6 bases). V was pared by 4 bases and J by 8 bases, with 17 bases between. CDR3 length: 14 residues. Germline-derived CDR1 and CDR2 are LNHNV and YYDKDF (reference sequence). The DNA of the CDR3 is TGTGCCACCAGCACCACCAGGACAGTGCGGGGCTACACCTTC. This gives the protein CATSTTRTVRGYTF.

The chain joins TRBV25-1 to TRBJ2-2; D perhaps matches TRBD1 (6 bases). CDR1 and CDR2 from the germline V gene are MGHDK and SYGVNS. There are 14 residues in the CDR3. V was pared by 4 bases and J by 3 bases, with 9 bases between. CDR3 sequence (DNA): TGTGCCAGCAGTGTTGGACAGCACACCGGGGAGCTGTTTTTT. It translates to CASSVGQHTGELFF.

In its sample, this clone was seen many times. This chain uses TRBV7-9 with TRBJ2-1; D is possibly TRBD1 (5 bases). CDR3 length: 17 residues. V gave up 2 bases and J gave up 7 bases, with 21 bases separating them. In germline, CDR1 is SEHNR, CDR2 FQNEAQ (reference sequence). The CDR3 coding sequence is TGTGCCAGCAGCTTATCATCAGGGCCGGAATCCTTGAATGAGCAGTTCTTC. This translates into CASSLSSGPESLNEQFF. Variable domain in full (rest from reference TRBV7-9 and TRBJ2-1): DTGVSQNPRHKITKRGQNVTFRCDPISEHNRLYWYRQTLGQGPEFLTYFQNEAQLEKSRLLSDRFSAERPKGSFSTLEIQRTEQGDSAMYLCASSLSSGPESLNEQFFGPGTRLTVL.

The chain combines TRBV10-3 with TRBJ1-6; D is ambiguous. Looked up from germline, CDR1 is ENHRY and CDR2 is SYGVKD. With 4 bases removed from V and 8 bases from J, the gap between germline ends came to 12 bases. The length of the CDR3 is 14 residues. The CDR3 DNA sequence: TGTGCCATCAGTGCCGGAGTTGAGGATTCACCCCTCCACTTT. Translated, it gives CAISAGVEDSPLHF.

The CDR3 sequence is CASSLERGEAFF. Here the CDR3 DNA reads TGTGCCAGCAGCTTAGAAAGGGGTGAAGCTTTCTTT. The chain joins TRBV7-2 to TRBJ1-1; D is perhaps TRBD1 (5 bases). CDR1 and CDR2 from the germline V gene are SGHTA and FQGNSA. The V gene lost 1 base and the J gene lost 7 bases, with 7 bases spanning the gap. The CDR3 spans 12 residues.

V gene TRBV18 combines with J gene TRBJ1-3; D might be TRBD1 (5 bases). Looked up from germline, CDR1 is KGHSH and CDR2 is LQKENI. The CDR3 totals 15 residues. V was cut by 2 bases and J by 2 bases, with 10 bases left in between. CDR3 amino acids: CASSPGRVTGNTIYF. As DNA, the CDR3 is TGTGCCAGCTCACCAGGCAGGGTCACTGGAAACACCATATATTTT.

This clone was detected a few times. The V gene is TRBV4-1, the J gene TRBJ1-1; 7 positions match TRBD1. The V gene end was trimmed by 5 bases and the J gene end by 5 bases; junction bases not matched to a gene: 14. CDR1 is MGHRA, CDR2 YSYEKL, per germline. This CDR3 spans 16 amino acids. In DNA form, the CDR3 reads TGCGCCAGCAGCGACCATCGGACAGGACGAAGGACTGAAGCTTTCTTT. Encoded protein: CASSDHRTGRRTEAFF.

The chain carries TRBV10-1 and TRBJ1-2; 8 bases are shared with TRBD1. Germline V gene data show CDR1 as WNHNN and CDR2 as SYGVQD (reference sequence). CDR3 size: 14 residues. The V gene end was trimmed by 6 bases and the J gene end by 5 bases; junction bases not matched to a gene: 8. Here the CDR3 reads CASSPRGLFYGYTF. The CDR3 nucleotides are TGCGCCAGCAGCCCCAGGGGGCTTTTTTATGGCTACACCTTC.

The table lists this clone with a count of one. V usage is TRBV27 and J usage is TRBJ1-2; D is perhaps TRBD1 (6 bases). V lost 5 bases and J lost 4, with 8 bases in between. In germline, CDR1 is MNHEY, CDR2 SMNVEV (reference sequence). The CDR3 sequence is 12 residues long. CDR3 protein: CASSTGTYGYTF. DNA of the CDR3: TGTGCCAGCAGTACAGGGACCTATGGCTACACCTTC.

This sequence joins TRBV24-1 and TRBJ2-3; 7 nucleotides agree with TRBD1. V lost 10 bases, J lost 7 bases, and 16 bases stayed unmatched. The length of the CDR3 is 15 residues. Looked up from germline, CDR1 is KGHDR and CDR2 is SFDVKD. The CDR3 is CATEKTGTVQNTQYF. The CDR3, as DNA: TGTGCCACTGAAAAGACCGGGACAGTTCAAAATACGCAGTATTTT.

The rearrangement joins TRBV15 to TRBJ1-6, with a possible D match to TRBD1 (6 bases). The germline CDR1 and CDR2 sequences are LNHNV and YYDKDF (reference sequence). V gave up 1 base and J gave up 1 base, with 17 bases separating them. The CDR3 totals 19 residues. In DNA form, the CDR3 reads TGTGCCACCAGCAGAGGTATCTCTACAGGGAGTTCCTATAATTCACCCCTCCACTTT. It specifies CATSRGISTGSSYNSPLHF. The whole variable domain, remainder taken from reference TRBV15 and TRBJ1-6, is DAMVIQNPRYQVTQFGKPVTLSCSQTLNHNVMYWYQQKSSQAPKLLFHYYDKDFNNEADTPDNFQSRRPNTSFCFLDIRSPGLGDTAMYLCATSRGISTGSSYNSPLHFGNGTRLTVT.

The genes are TRBV7-9 and TRBJ1-1, with 7 bases that match TRBD1. This CDR3 is built from 17 residues. V trimming: 5 bases; J trimming: 1 base; junction bases outside the gene matches: 13. Germline V gives CDR1 SEHNR, CDR2 FQNEAQ (reference sequence). In DNA, the CDR3 is TGTGCCAGCAGCCCCTACTCCCTTGGACAGGAGAACACTGAAGCTTTCTTT. Residues: CASSPYSLGQENTEAFF.

The CDR3 region is CATSRGTYPGTDTQYF. The CDR3 DNA is TGTGCCACCAGCAGAGGTACATACCCGGGGACAGATACGCAGTATTTT. The J gene is TRBJ2-3, the V gene TRBV15; possibly TRBD2 for D (5 bases). Germline V gene data show CDR1 as LNHNV and CDR2 as YYDKDF (reference sequence). V gave up 1 base and J gave up 3 bases, with 14 bases separating them. The CDR3 has 16 residues. Together with reference TRBV15 and TRBJ2-3, the CDR3 gives the full variable domain: DAMVIQNPRYQVTQFGKPVTLSCSQTLNHNVMYWYQQKSSQAPKLLFHYYDKDFNNEADTPDNFQSRRPNTSFCFLDIRSPGLGDTAMYLCATSRGTYPGTDTQYFGPGTRLTVL.